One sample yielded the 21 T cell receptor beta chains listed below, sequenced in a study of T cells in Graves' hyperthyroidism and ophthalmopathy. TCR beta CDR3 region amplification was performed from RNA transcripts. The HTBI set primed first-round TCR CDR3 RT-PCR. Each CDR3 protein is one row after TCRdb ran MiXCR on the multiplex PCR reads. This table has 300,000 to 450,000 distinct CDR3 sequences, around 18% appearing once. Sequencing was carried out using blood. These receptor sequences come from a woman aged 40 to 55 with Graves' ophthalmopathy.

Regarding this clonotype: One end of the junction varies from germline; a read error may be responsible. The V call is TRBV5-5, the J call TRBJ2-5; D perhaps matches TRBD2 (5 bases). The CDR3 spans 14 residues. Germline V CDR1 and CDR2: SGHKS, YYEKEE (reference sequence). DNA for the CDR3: TGTGGCAGCAGCTTGTGGGGAGCCGAAGAGACCCAGTACTTC. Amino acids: CGSSLWGAEETQYF. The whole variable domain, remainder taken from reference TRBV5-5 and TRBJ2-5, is DAGVTQSPTHLIKTRGQQVTLRCSPISGHKSVSWYQQVLGQGPQFIFQYYEKEERGRGNFPDRFSARQFPNYSSELNVNALLLGDSALYLCGSSLWGAEETQYFGPGTRLLVL.

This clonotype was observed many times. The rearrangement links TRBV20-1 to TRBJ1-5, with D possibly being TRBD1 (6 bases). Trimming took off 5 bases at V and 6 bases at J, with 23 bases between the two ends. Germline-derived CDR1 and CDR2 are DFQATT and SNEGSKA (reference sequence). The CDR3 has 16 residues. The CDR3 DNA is TGCAGTGCTTTCTCTCATTGGCAGGGGTTCAGTCAGCCCCAGCATTTT. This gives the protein CSAFSHWQGFSQPQHF.

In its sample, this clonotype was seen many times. In DNA, the CDR3 is TGTGCCAGCAGTTGGTCCAGGAGGGGTGACATTCAGTACTTC. Translated, it gives CASSWSRRGDIQYF. The chain uses TRBV12-3 or TRBV12-4 and TRBJ2-4; possible D gene TRBD2, 6 bases. With 4 bases removed from V and 8 bases from J, the gap between germline ends came to 15 bases. The CDR3 has 14 residues.

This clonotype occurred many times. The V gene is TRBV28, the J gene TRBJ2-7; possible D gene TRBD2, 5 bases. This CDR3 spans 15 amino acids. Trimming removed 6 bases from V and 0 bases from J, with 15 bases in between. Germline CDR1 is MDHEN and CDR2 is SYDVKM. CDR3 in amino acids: CASSHIGGPSYEQYF. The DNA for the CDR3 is TGTGCCAGCAGCCATATCGGCGGGCCCTCCTACGAGCAGTACTTC.

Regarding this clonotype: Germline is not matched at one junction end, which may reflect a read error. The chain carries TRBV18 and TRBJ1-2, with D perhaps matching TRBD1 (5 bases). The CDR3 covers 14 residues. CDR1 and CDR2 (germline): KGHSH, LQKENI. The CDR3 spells CTSSPVAGRGGYTF. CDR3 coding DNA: TGTACCAGCTCACCTGTTGCAGGGAGGGGCGGCTACACCTTC.

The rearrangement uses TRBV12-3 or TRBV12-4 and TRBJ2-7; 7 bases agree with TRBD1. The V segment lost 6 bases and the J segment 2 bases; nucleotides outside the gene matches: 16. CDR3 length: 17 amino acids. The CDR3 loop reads CASSPLGTVMPPYEQYF. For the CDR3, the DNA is TGTGCCAGCAGCCCACTCGGGACAGTCATGCCCCCCTACGAGCAGTACTTC.

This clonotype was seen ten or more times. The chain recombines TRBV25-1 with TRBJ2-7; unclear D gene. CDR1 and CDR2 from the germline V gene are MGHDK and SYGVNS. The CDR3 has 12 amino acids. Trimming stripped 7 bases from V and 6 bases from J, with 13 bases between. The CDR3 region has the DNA TGTGCCAGCACCTCGTCATCGGTCGAGCAGTACTTC. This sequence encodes CASTSSSVEQYF.

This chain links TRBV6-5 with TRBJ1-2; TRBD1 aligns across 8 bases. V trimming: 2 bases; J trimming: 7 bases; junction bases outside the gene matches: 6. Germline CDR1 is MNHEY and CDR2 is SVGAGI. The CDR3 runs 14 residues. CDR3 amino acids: CASSYARTGSGYTF. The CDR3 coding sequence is TGTGCCAGCAGTTACGCCCGGACAGGGAGTGGCTACACCTTC.

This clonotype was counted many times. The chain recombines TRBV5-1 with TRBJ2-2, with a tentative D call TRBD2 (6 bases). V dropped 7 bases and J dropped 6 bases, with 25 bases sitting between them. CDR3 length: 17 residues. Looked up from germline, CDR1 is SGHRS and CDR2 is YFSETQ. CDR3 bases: TGCGCCAGCGCACGGGAGACCACCCAAAGGGGCGCCGGGGAGCTGTTTTTT. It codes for CASARETTQRGAGELFF.

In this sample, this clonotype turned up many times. CDR3 sequence (DNA): TGTGCCAGCAGTCTAGGACAGGGAGGGAGCAATCAGCCCCAGCATTTT. Translation gives CASSLGQGGSNQPQHF. The V gene is TRBV28, the J gene TRBJ1-5; 8 nucleotides line up with TRBD1. This CDR3 is 16 amino acids long. V lost 5 bases, J lost 1 base, and 7 bases stayed unmatched. CDR1 and CDR2 (germline): MDHEN, SYDVKM.

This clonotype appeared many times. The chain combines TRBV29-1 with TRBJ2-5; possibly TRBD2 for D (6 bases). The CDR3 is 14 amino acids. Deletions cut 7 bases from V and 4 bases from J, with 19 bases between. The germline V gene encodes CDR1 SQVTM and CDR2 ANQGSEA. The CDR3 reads CSAGTSKRGETQYF. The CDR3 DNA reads TGCAGCGCCGGGACTTCTAAACGGGGAGAGACCCAGTACTTC.

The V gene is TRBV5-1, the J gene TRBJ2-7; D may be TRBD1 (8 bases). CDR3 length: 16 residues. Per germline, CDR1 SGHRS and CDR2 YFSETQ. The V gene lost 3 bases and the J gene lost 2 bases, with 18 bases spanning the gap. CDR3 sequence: CASSSHRGSGAYEQYF. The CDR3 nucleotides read TGCGCCAGCAGCTCGCACAGGGGGAGCGGGGCCTACGAGCAGTACTTC.

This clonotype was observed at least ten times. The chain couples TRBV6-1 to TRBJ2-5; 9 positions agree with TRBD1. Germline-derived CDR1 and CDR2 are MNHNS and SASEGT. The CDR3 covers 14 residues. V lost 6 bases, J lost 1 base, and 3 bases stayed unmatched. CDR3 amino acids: CASRDRGPQETQYF. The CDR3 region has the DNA TGTGCCAGCAGGGACAGGGGCCCCCAAGAGACCCAGTACTTC.

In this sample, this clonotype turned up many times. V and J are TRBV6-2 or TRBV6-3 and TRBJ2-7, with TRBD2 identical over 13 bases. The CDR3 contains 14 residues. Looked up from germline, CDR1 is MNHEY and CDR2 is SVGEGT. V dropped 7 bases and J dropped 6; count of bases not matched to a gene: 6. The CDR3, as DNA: TGTGCCAGCATCGGACTAGCGGGAGATACCGAGCAGTACTTC. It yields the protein CASIGLAGDTEQYF.

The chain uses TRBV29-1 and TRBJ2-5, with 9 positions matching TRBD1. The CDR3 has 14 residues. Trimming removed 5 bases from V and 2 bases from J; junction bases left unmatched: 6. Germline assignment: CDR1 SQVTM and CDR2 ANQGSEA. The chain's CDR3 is CSVQQGAIQETQYF. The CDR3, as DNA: TGCAGCGTTCAACAGGGGGCCATACAAGAGACCCAGTACTTC.

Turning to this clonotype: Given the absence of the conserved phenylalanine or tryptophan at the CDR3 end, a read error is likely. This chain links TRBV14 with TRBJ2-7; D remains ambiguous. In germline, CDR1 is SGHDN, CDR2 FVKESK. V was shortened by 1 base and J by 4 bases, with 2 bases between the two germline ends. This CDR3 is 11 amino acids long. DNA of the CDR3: TGTGCCAGCAGCCAAGGATACGAGCAGTACATC. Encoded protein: CASSQGYEQYI.

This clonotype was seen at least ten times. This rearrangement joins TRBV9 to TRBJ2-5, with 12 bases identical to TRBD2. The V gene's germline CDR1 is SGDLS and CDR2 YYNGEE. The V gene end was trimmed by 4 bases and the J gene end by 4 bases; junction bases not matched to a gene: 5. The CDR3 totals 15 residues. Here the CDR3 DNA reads TGTGCCAGCAGCCTCGCTAGCGGGAGGGGAGAGACCCAGTACTTC. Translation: CASSLASGRGETQYF.

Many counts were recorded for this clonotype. CDR3 sequence reads: CASRLQGPNTEAFF. CDR3 nucleotide sequence: TGTGCCAGCAGATTACAGGGCCCGAACACTGAAGCTTTCTTT. The V gene is TRBV12-3 or TRBV12-4, the J gene TRBJ1-1, with a possible D match to TRBD1 (6 bases). The CDR3 is 14 residues long. Trimming removed 6 bases from V and 1 base from J, with 12 bases in between.

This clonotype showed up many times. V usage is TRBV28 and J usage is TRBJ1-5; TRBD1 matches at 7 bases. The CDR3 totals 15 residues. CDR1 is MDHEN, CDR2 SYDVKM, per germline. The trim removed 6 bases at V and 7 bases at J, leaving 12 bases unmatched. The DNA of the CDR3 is TGTGCCAGCAGAGCCCGACAGGGTATCAACCAGCCCCAGCATTTT. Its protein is CASRARQGINQPQHF.

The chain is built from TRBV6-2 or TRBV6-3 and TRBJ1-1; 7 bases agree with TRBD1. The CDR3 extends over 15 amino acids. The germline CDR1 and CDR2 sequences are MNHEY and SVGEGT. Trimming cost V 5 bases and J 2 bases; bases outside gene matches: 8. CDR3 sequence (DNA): TGTGCCAGCAGTACGTCCGGGACAGTAAACACTGAAGCTTTCTTT. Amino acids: CASSTSGTVNTEAFF.

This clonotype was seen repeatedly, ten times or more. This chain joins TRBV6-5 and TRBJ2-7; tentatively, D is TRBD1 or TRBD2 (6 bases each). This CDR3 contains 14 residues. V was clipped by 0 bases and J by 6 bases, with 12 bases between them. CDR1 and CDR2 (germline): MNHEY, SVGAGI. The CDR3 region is CASSYSMGGPEQYF. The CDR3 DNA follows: TGTGCCAGCAGTTACTCGATGGGGGGCCCCGAGCAGTACTTC.